Detailed here is one T cell receptor (beta chain). The CDR3 sequence is 13 residues long. The germline V gene has CDR1 LNHDA and CDR2 SQIVND (reference sequence). V was pared by 3 bases and J by 4 bases, with 9 bases between. This specimen belongs to a study of control samples from healthy donors and cancer patients. Clones were read by immunoSEQ multiplex PCR, and TCRdb kept only the in-frame ones, dropping some. The sample shows some 150,000 clones, 94% of them seen only once. The sample was blood. The sequence was collected from a middle-aged man in good health. The chain has TRBV19 and TRBJ1-1; D perhaps matches TRBD1 (5 bases). The CDR3: CASSIHRPTEAFF. The CDR3 nucleotides read TGTGCCAGTAGTATTCACAGGCCCACTGAAGCTTTCTTT.